Presented here are 4 T cell receptor beta chains from one specimen sequenced in a study of shared clonotypes between healthy human individuals. Using immunoSEQ multiplex PCR, the repertoire was profiled, and TCRdb retains in-frame clones only, with some absent. This sample carries around 100,000 clones, 65% to 75% of them seen once, and the ten largest clones take 20% to 25%. Sequenced material: memory CD8+ T cells sorted from blood. The subset: CD45RO+ cells pooled with CCR7-negative TemRA cells. The source of these receptors is a woman under 40 in good health.

The chain recombines TRBV5-1 with TRBJ2-2; TRBD1 aligns across 10 bases. The length of the CDR3 is 15 residues. Germline values: CDR1 SGHRS, CDR2 YFSETQ. J was trimmed by 4 bases and V by 3 bases; bases with no gene match: 3. The CDR3 sequence: CASSSGTGATGELFF. Written as DNA, the CDR3 is TGCGCCAGCAGCTCCGGGACAGGGGCCACCGGGGAGCTGTTTTTT. Based on the CDR3 plus reference TRBV5-1 and TRBJ2-2, the full variable domain is KAGVTQTPRYLIKTRGQQVTLSCSPISGHRSVSWYQQTPGQGLQFLFEYFSETQRNKGNFPGRFSGRQFSNSRSEMNVSTLELGDSALYLCASSSGTGATGELFFGEGSRLTVL.

This clone came up a few times. The chain employs TRBV2 and TRBJ2-7; D remains ambiguous. V was cut by 5 bases and J by 2 bases, with 10 bases left in between. The CDR3 has 13 amino acids. From germline, CDR1 is SNHLY and CDR2 FYNNEI. CDR3: CASSSAEPYEQYF. DNA for the CDR3: TGTGCCAGCAGTTCCGCCGAGCCCTACGAGCAGTACTTC.

The chain employs TRBV25-1 and TRBJ2-7; 8 bases are a match to TRBD1. The CDR3 sequence is 15 residues long. CDR1 MGHDK and CDR2 SYGVNS come from the germline V gene. Unmatched junction bases numbered 7, after V lost 6 bases and J lost 0 bases. The CDR3 protein is CASSDRGTYSYEQYF. CDR3 nucleotides: TGTGCCAGCAGCGACAGGGGCACTTACTCCTACGAGCAGTACTTC.

This chain joins TRBV7-6 and TRBJ1-1; no reliable D call. CDR1 is SGHVS, CDR2 FNYEAQ, per germline. The V and J ends lost 1 base and 2 bases respectively, with 5 bases between them. The CDR3 is 13 amino acids. The CDR3 here is CASSLEYNTEAFF. The CDR3 coding sequence is TGTGCCAGCAGCTTAGAGTACAACACTGAAGCTTTCTTT. Full variable domain (outside the CDR3, taken from reference TRBV7-6 and TRBJ1-1): GAGVSQSPRYKVTKRGQDVALRCDPISGHVSLYWYRQALGQGPEFLTYFNYEAQQDKSGLPNDRFSAERPEGSISTLTIQRTEQRDSAMYRCASSLEYNTEAFFGQGTRLTVV.